This T cell receptor (beta chain) was sequenced during a study of blood T cell repertoires in COVID-19. On the study more broadly: Material from acute and convalescent COVID-19 was sourced from the United States, Italy and Spain.

In germline, CDR1 is SNHLY, CDR2 FYNNEI. The CDR3 covers 16 residues. Trimming cost V 5 bases and J 8 bases; bases outside gene matches: 14. The authors' processing: For nucleated cells, counts were estimated from reference gene primer amplification. TCRdb's table, derived via immunoSEQ multiplex PCR, lists solely in-frame clones and lacks some. V and J calls and clone size are those listed in that table; D and trimming were worked out from the DNA. This sample has 85,000 to 120,000 clones; approximately 78% occur once, and the top ten carry roughly 10%. This clone was picked up one time. The rearrangement joins TRBV2 to TRBJ1-2; 10 bases map to TRBD1. Sequencing used peripheral blood. The TCR sequence derives from a man aged 55 to 70 with active or convalescent COVID-19. The CDR3 region is CASSPTHRDRGSGYTF. CDR3 bases: TGTGCCAGCAGTCCCACCCACCGGGACAGGGGTTCCGGCTACACCTTC.